In its sample, the clone carrying this TCR beta chain was seen many times. Antigen unknown. This entry is derived from a study of T-cell reconstitution after alpha-beta-depleted transplantation in children. Overall study results and limits: Alpha-beta T cells present about two months after transplant were reported to originate from several hundred expanded graft clones.

Unique molecular identifiers featured in how the TCRbeta library was prepared. TCRdb re-analysed the PCR reads in MiXCR, keeping a single row per CDR3 protein. In the table there are about 830,000 distinct CDR3 sequences, approximately 15% of which are singletons. The sample consisted of PBMCs, mostly from graft donor cells, taken 360 days after TCRalphabeta/CD19-depleted stem cell transplant. This TCR was recovered from a male patient aged 5 to 17 who had a stem cell transplant for acute lymphoblastic leukemia, so the T cells may come from the graft donor.

The CDR3: CASSFSDQETQYF. The CDR3 region has the DNA TGTGCCAGCAGTTTCTCAGACCAAGAGACCCAGTACTTC. V and J are TRBV12-3 or TRBV12-4 and TRBJ2-5; D call uncertain. V dropped 3 bases and J dropped 0 bases, with 5 bases sitting between them. The CDR3 is made up of 13 amino acids.